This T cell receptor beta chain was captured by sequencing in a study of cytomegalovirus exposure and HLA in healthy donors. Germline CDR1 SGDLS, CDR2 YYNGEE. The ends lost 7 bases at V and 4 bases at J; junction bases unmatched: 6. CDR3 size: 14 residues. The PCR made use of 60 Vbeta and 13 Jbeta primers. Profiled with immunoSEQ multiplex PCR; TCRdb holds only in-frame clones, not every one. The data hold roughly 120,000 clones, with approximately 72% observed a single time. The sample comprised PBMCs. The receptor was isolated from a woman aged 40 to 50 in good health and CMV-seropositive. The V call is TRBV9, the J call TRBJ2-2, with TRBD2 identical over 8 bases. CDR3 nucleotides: TGTGCCAGCGATTTCGGGGGGGGCACCGGGGAGCTGTTTTTT. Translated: CASDFGGGTGELFF.